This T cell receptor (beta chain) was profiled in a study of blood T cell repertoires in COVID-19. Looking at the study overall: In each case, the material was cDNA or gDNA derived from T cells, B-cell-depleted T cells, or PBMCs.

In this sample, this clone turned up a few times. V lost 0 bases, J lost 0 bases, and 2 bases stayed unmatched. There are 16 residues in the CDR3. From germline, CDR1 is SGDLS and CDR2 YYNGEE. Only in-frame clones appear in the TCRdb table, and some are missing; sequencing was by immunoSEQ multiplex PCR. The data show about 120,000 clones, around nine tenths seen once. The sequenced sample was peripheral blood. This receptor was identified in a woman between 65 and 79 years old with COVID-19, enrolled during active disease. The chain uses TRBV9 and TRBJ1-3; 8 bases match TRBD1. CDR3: CASSVVDRGSGNTIYF. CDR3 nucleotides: TGTGCCAGCAGCGTAGTAGACAGGGGCTCTGGAAACACCATATATTTT.